This T cell receptor (beta chain) comes out of a study of vaccination and CD4 T cells after COVID-19 (dated by TCRdb to between 2022 and 2023). Background for the entire study: SARS-CoV-2 positivity had been established in the convalescent patients by nasal swab PCR, and mild disease was recorded in about 9 of these patients and severe disease in one. The convalescent cohort included six males and four females, with two Hispanic individuals, seven Caucasians, two Asians and one multiracial person. Participants got two doses of the Pfizer-BioNTech BNT162b2 vaccine (n=8) or two doses of the Moderna mRNA-1273 vaccine (n=2). Post-COVID blood samples were collected from convalescent patients a median of around 96 days after diagnosis, with a range of about 35 to 180 days. Post-vaccine blood samples were obtained a median of about 77 days after the second vaccine dose, with a range of about 12 to 241 days. A few convalescent patients gave samples both early after vaccination (day 14) and late after vaccination (days 161 to 241). Culture stimuli were overlapping spike peptide pools from SARS-CoV-2 and from the common cold coronaviruses HCoV-NL63, HCoV-OC43 and HCoV-229E. As controls, cultures received a CEFX viral epitope pool (the positive control), an HIV-1 Nef peptide pool (the negative control), or no peptide at all. The spike-specific CD4+ TCR repertoire was compared before and after mRNA vaccination in nine to ten COVID-19 convalescent patients and a few infection-naive healthy vaccine recipients. Study-wide conclusions, independent of this receptor: Among convalescent patients, a median about 86% of the SARS-CoV-2-reactive clones seen after vaccination appeared only after vaccination, which suggests priming specific to the vaccine. Only a relatively small number of convalescent patients were included in the study, and early timepoints following natural infection were not analyzed. In convalescent patients, nearly all vaccine-specific clones (304 of 307) were found to be mono-reactive for SARS-CoV-2 spike rather than cross-reactive with common cold coronaviruses. An increase in the median number of SARS-CoV-2-reactive clonotypes from 20 to 25 after infection to roughly 38 after vaccination was observed, but the change was not found to be significant.

Taken with the paper, the label for time point translates to: late sampling 161 to 241 days after vaccination in a few convalescent patients. The treatment or condition label of this sample denotes: approximately nine-day PBMC culture with coronavirus spike peptide pools or control peptides (ViraFEST assay). The ViraFEST assay was used in the study, in which antigen-specific T cells were expanded with peptide pools and expanded clonotypes were subsequently identified by TCR sequencing. The convalescent patients' positive SARS-CoV-2 PCR tests were from March to December 2020, which was before the Alpha, Beta and Delta variants emerged in the United States. PBMCs were cultured at roughly 2 million per well in IMDM supplemented with approximately 5% human AB serum and 10 IU/ml IL-2, with approximately 10 ug/ml peptide pools added. Half of the culture medium was replaced with fresh IL-2-containing medium on days 3 and 7. Once the cells had been in culture for around ten days, the EasySep CD4+ T cell isolation kit was used to isolate CD4+ T cells by negative selection. Ficoll-Paque Plus gradient centrifugation was used to isolate PBMCs from whole blood, and the isolated PBMCs were then either used fresh or cryopreserved at -140C. Each culture condition was generally run in triplicate wells.

The method behind the library was PCR. At the Johns Hopkins FTIC core, DNA from the cultured CD4+ T cells underwent TCR sequencing with the Oncomine TCR Beta short-read assay. Genomic DNA was extracted from the cultured CD4+ T cells with the QIAamp micro DNA kit. Oncomine TCR Beta libraries from cultured CD4+ T cells were pooled with unique dual indexes and sequenced on an Illumina iSeq 100. The authors' pipeline ran thus. Non-productive sequences were filtered out, and CDR3s that did not start with C, did not end with F or W, or were shorter than 7 amino acids were discarded. The MANAFEST web application identified antigen-specific clonotypes by comparing peptide-stimulated wells against reference wells and other culture wells. Positive clones required FDR below 0.05, an odds ratio above 5, and productive frequency above 0.1% in at least two of three replicate wells. A clonotype was classed as cross-reactive if the clonotype showed significant expansion both in SARS-CoV-2 spike wells and in at least one common cold coronavirus spike condition. Levenshtein distances (stringdist) and unrooted phylogenetic trees (ape) in R version 3.6.1 were used to assess CDR3 homology. TCRdb reprocessed the public reads (quality trimming at Q25 with fastp, clone calling with MiXCR) and kept in-frame beta chains. Every distinct CDR3 protein forms one entry, paired with its most common genes and DNA. Here the V and J calls rest on TCRdb's processing, not on the authors' analysis. In this sample the table shows about 25,000 distinct CDR3 sequences, roughly 27% of which occur a single time. The ten largest clones add up to roughly 6.6% of the sample.

This clonotype was seen a few times. Its antigen has not been determined. The record has no base qualities; no much larger clone is one base away. The CDR3 contains 12 residues, cysteine and phenylalanine counted. Only the CDR3 DNA stays, 36 bases, in frame from base 1. Trimming takes 3 bases from V and 6 bases from J, and the germline ends sit 6 bases apart. CDR1 SGHTA and CDR2 FQGNSA are derived from the germline V gene. The sequences come from CD4+ T cells from blood, cultured in vitro, collected about 7 months after SARS-CoV-2 vaccination. The receptor was isolated from a human donor who had recovered from COVID-19. The rearranged chain carries TRBV7-2 and TRBJ2-1; there is no confident call for the D gene. The bases read TGTGCCAGCAGCTTTCAGGTCAATGAGCAGTTCTTC. Its protein is CASSFQVNEQFF.